This is a list of T cell receptor beta chains from one sample in a study of regulatory T cells in long-lasting Graves disease. TCRdb analysed the multiplex PCR reads with MiXCR anew, one entry per CDR3 protein. The sample includes approximately 470,000 distinct CDR3 sequences, 15% to 20% of them seen just once. The data also belong to a second study, concerning T cells in Graves' hyperthyroidism and ophthalmopathy.

The sample here was peripheral blood mononuclear cells (PBMCs), taken at new diagnosis, from a patient treated with antithyroid drugs. The receptors derive from a man between 35 and 55 years old with Graves disease. The conserved cysteine and the conserved F or W are not part of the CDR3 here. A D gene is named only where the DNA matches it firmly. Not all rows give a size; the values are once, few, many and, for expanded clones, a class.

13 many TRBJ2-7 TRBD2 TRBV20-1 SASPLAGGLYEQY
13 - TRBJ2-3 - TRBV20-1 SASDLGGGSDTQY
13 many TRBJ1-5 TRBD1 TRBV12-3/TRBV12-4 ASSYDRVVGQPQH
10 many TRBJ2-7 - TRBV20-1 SAPDGAREQY
12 many TRBJ2-7 - TRBV20-1 SARDGLLAYEQY
11 many TRBJ2-7 - TRBV27 ASSSTVSYEQY
14 many TRBJ2-3 - TRBV30 AWSDLAGHSTDTQY
13 many TRBJ1-6 TRBD1 TRBV2 ASSLQGVYNSPLH
10 many TRBJ1-1 - TRBV12-5 ASGFGLTEAF
14 many TRBJ2-1 - TRBV24-1 ATSDFEGSSYNEQF
12 many - - TRBV7-2 ASSLAKGPETQY
11 few TRBJ2-1 - TRBV27 ASSVPGRSEQF
14 many TRBJ1-4 - TRBV30 AWSTVPGPPNEKLF
12 many TRBJ1-1 - TRBV28 ASSFWGRDTEAF
11 - TRBJ2-1 - TRBV7-6 ASSRVTGDEQF
12 - TRBJ2-4 - TRBV28 ASSLAAVGNIQY
11 many TRBJ2-7 - TRBV29-1 SVRPAGIYEQY
11 many TRBJ2-2 - TRBV7-9 ASSSTTTGELF
14 - TRBJ2-1 TRBD2 TRBV20-1 SAPDSPGLYDNEQF
12 many TRBJ1-1 TRBD1 TRBV28 ASSWTGRRTEAF
21 - TRBJ2-2 TRBD2 TRBV7-9 ASSLNVEAGTSGRDGRTGELF
13 - TRBJ2-7 TRBD2 TRBV7-9 ASSLKVGLVDEQY
14 - TRBJ1-1 - TRBV19 ASSIDLNWGFTEAF
13 few TRBJ2-1 - TRBV27 ASRSPLRDPREQF
15 many TRBJ2-3 TRBD1 TRBV30 AWRGVPGQGFTDTQY
13 many TRBJ2-2 TRBD2 TRBV20-1 SASPLAVNTGELF
11 - TRBJ1-1 - TRBV6-5 ASSYERNTGAF
13 few TRBJ2-4 - TRBV7-2 ASSLAGVAKNIQY
11 - TRBJ1-6 - TRBV9 ASSQRGNSPLH
16 many TRBJ2-7 TRBD2 TRBV11-3 ASSLPYSGRREGPEQY
12 many TRBJ2-2 TRBD1 TRBV29-1 SAGRTGEPGELF
13 many TRBJ2-7 - TRBV11-2 ASRKPGPKTYEQY
14 many TRBJ2-2 TRBD2 TRBV20-1 SARMASGRAVGELF
16 many TRBJ2-1 TRBD2 TRBV28 ASSPGLAGDVVHNEQF
9 - TRBJ2-7 - TRBV30 AWRLAVEQY
14 - TRBJ2-7 TRBD1 TRBV18 ASSNSPGTGGYEQY
12 many TRBJ1-1 - TRBV30 AWRRPGVNTEAF
12 many TRBJ2-2 TRBD2 TRBV5-1 ASSAGANTGELF
12 many TRBJ1-1 - TRBV27 ASSLRWGWTEAF
13 many TRBJ1-5 - TRBV2 ASSDEGLSNQPQH
14 - TRBJ2-7 TRBD1 TRBV7-9 ASSLVPGQGSYEQY
13 - TRBJ1-1 TRBD1 TRBV10-3 AIRPGTGVYTEAF
14 - TRBJ2-7 - TRBV2 ASSDSSSRRVYEQY
14 - TRBJ1-2 TRBD1 TRBV20-1 SAREKDRDSLYGYT
10 - TRBJ1-1 - TRBV28 ASSLPGLEAF
11 many TRBJ2-7 - TRBV6-1 ASSAARTYEQY
9 many TRBJ1-1 - TRBV30 AWEKAAEAF
15 many TRBJ2-1 TRBD2 TRBV28 ASSSSRSGTSINEQF
14 many TRBJ2-7 TRBD2 TRBV11-2 ASSLELAGGLSEQY
9 many TRBJ2-1 - TRBV12-3/TRBV12-4 ASRKQVEQF
11 - TRBJ2-2 - TRBV9 ASSLWSAGELF
12 few - - TRBV27 ASSPAGLPYEQY
11 - TRBJ1-4 - TRBV29-1 SVGRGTNEKLF
13 many TRBJ1-6 - TRBV2 ASSGLNRVNSPLH
13 many TRBJ2-7 - TRBV6-2/TRBV6-3 ASSPSLQGSYEQY
13 many TRBJ2-5 - TRBV20-1 SARDPAGRGETQY
12 - TRBJ2-7 TRBD1 TRBV27 ATRRDRGAYEQY
12 - TRBJ2-7 TRBD2 TRBV7-9 ASNKGLALHEQY
13 few TRBJ2-2 TRBD2 TRBV5-1 ASSLSGLDAGELF
17 many TRBJ2-1 TRBD2 TRBV7-9 ASSGLRSGTSGSYNEQF